The subject of this entry is one T cell receptor beta chain. The sample belongs to a study of CD8 T cells in Susac syndrome. Random hexamers primed reverse transcription of about 0.5 to 1 ug RNA. TCRdb re-called the immunoSEQ multiplex PCR reads through MiXCR, storing one row per CDR3 protein. The profile shows around 190,000 distinct CDR3 sequences, around 93% of them singletons. The V gene's germline CDR1 is PRHDT and CDR2 FYEKMQ (reference sequence). V lost 4 bases and J lost 0, with 9 bases in between. The CDR3 loop spans 15 amino acids. This clonotype was sampled from a human donor in good health. Sequencing was done on a sample of CD4+ T cells from PBMCs. The chain is built from TRBV13 and TRBJ2-2; D is possibly TRBD1 (5 bases). The CDR3 nucleotides are TGTGCCAGCAGCTCAGGGCCCTCGAACACCGGGGAGCTGTTTTTT. Its translation is CASSSGPSNTGELFF.